This entry lists 12 T cell receptor beta chains sequenced from one sample in a study of blood T cell repertoires in COVID-19 (dated by TCRdb to 2020 to 2022). Library construction relied on the immunoSEQ multiplex PCR assay. The table comes from immuneACCESS by way of TCRdb, which keeps in-frame sequences with V and J called. Part of the clones is missing from these tables; in studies checked, under half for an unresolved V gene and the rest for unknown reasons. This sample lists approximately 210,000 clones; roughly 85% were detected once. The ten largest account for about 3.6% of the sample. Sequencing used peripheral blood. Receptors were obtained from a woman older than 75 with acute or convalescent COVID-19.

This clone was counted once. The chain uses TRBV10-3 and TRBJ2-2; maybe TRBD1 (6 bases). CDR1 and CDR2 (germline): ENHRY, SYGVKD. The CDR3 runs to 13 residues. Trimming took 7 bases from V and 4 from J, leaving 10 bases between them. The CDR3: CAIKDSTTGELFF. The CDR3 nucleotides read TGTGCCATCAAGGACAGCACCACCGGGGAGCTGTTTTTT.

The chain links TRBV27 to TRBJ1-6; 7 bases are a match to TRBD1. CDR1 is MNHEY, CDR2 SMNVEV, per germline (reference sequence). The V segment lost 5 bases and the J segment 6 bases; nucleotides outside the gene matches: 7. The CDR3 runs to 15 residues. The CDR3 bases are TGTGCCAGCAGTCAAACAGGGGTTCGTAATTCACCCCTCCACTTT. Encoded protein: CASSQTGVRNSPLHF.

The rearrangement joins TRBV5-4 to TRBJ2-2, with TRBD2 as a possible D gene (5 bases). V gave up 3 bases and J gave up 0 bases, with 9 bases separating them. Germline CDR1 is SGHNT and CDR2 is YYREEE (reference sequence). The CDR3 totals 15 residues. The CDR3 loop reads CASSYSGPNTGELFF. The CDR3 nucleotides are TGTGCCAGCAGCTACAGCGGTCCGAACACCGGGGAGCTGTTTTTT.

This rearrangement joins TRBV15 to TRBJ1-1; D gene uncertain. V lost 4 bases and J 5 bases, leaving 17 bases between the germline ends. Germline assignment: CDR1 LNHNV and CDR2 YYDKDF (reference sequence). The CDR3 loop spans 15 amino acids. The CDR3 nucleotides read TGTGCCACCAGCAAAATTACAGTCGGGAGGACTGAAGCTTTCTTT. Translated: CATSKITVGRTEAFF.

The chain has TRBV28 and TRBJ2-1, with 14 bases matching TRBD2. J lost 10 bases, V lost 5 bases, and 10 bases had no gene match. There are 16 residues in the CDR3. Germline CDR1 and CDR2: MDHEN and SYDVKM. The DNA for the CDR3 is TGTGCCAGCAGTATGGTGGGACTAGCGGGGGCTCACGAGCAGTTCTTC. Protein product: CASSMVGLAGAHEQFF.

This sequence joins TRBV5-6 and TRBJ1-2; 10 bases agree with TRBD1. The CDR3 covers 17 residues. The V gene end was trimmed by 4 bases and the J gene end by 3 bases; junction bases not matched to a gene: 12. CDR1 SGHDT and CDR2 YYEEEE come from the germline V gene. The CDR3 is CASSPSGQGYQYYGYTF. CDR3 in DNA: TGTGCCAGCAGCCCGTCGGGACAGGGGTATCAGTACTATGGCTACACCTTC.

V is TRBV5-3 and J is TRBJ1-5, with D possibly being TRBD1 (6 bases). TRBV5-3 is known as an ORF, though its function is uncertain. The CDR3 spans 16 residues. Trimming removed 10 bases at V and 2 bases at J, with 22 bases between. The CDR3 coding sequence is TGTGCCTCCTCCTGGCCCCGGGAGGGGGGCAATCAGCCCCAGCATTTT. It codes for CASSWPREGGNQPQHF.

The table lists this clone with a few counts. This chain joins TRBV5-1 and TRBJ2-1; TRBD1 is a possible D gene (6 bases). With 4 bases removed from V and 8 bases from J, the gap between germline ends came to 16 bases. The CDR3 covers 14 residues. The V gene's germline CDR1 is SGHRS and CDR2 YFSETQ. The DNA for the CDR3 is TGCGCCAGCAGCCGAGGGGGAGTTGGCGATGAGCAGTTCTTC. It translates to CASSRGGVGDEQFF.

This clone was counted once. V gene TRBV5-4 combines with J gene TRBJ2-1; 11 bases are a match to TRBD2. This CDR3 has 15 amino acids. V trimming: 4 bases; J trimming: 10 bases; junction bases outside the gene matches: 10. The V gene's germline CDR1 is SGHNT and CDR2 YYREEE (reference sequence). Here the CDR3 reads CASSLSSGGAREQFF. The CDR3 DNA follows: TGTGCCAGCAGCCTTAGTAGCGGGGGGGCCAGGGAGCAGTTCTTC. The complete variable domain, with remaining parts taken from reference TRBV5-4 and TRBJ2-1, reads ETGVTQSPTHLIKTRGQQVTLRCSSQSGHNTVSWYQQALGQGPQFIFQYYREEENGRGNFPPRFSGLQFPNYSSELNVNALELDDSALYLCASSLSSGGAREQFFGPGTRLTVL.

The J gene is TRBJ2-7, the V gene TRBV28; TRBD1 matches 8 bases. CDR1 is MDHEN, CDR2 SYDVKM, per germline. Trimming took 7 bases from V and 3 from J; bases not matched to a gene: 2. CDR3 length equals 12 residues. DNA of the CDR3: TGTGCCAGCAACAGGGGGAGCTACGAGCAGTACTTC. It specifies CASNRGSYEQYF.

This clone was recorded a few times. V gene TRBV24-1 combines with J gene TRBJ1-5; D unresolved. This CDR3 spans 14 amino acids. CDR1 KGHDR and CDR2 SFDVKD come from the germline V gene. V was pared by 5 bases and J by 5 bases, with 12 bases between. CDR3 coding DNA: TGTGCCACCAGTGCCGGGTCCACGGATCAGCCCCAGCATTTT. Residues: CATSAGSTDQPQHF.

The chain links TRBV28 to TRBJ2-5, with D possibly TRBD1 on 6 matching bases. V was trimmed by 7 bases and J by 5 bases, leaving 11 bases between them. Germline V gene lookup returns CDR1 MDHEN and CDR2 SYDVKM. CDR3 length equals 12 residues. The CDR3 DNA is TGTGCCAGCACCCCCCAGGGGGAGACCCAGTACTTC. It yields the protein CASTPQGETQYF.